The next 2 T cell receptor beta chains were all read from a single sample in a study of CD8 T cells in Susac syndrome. RNA in amounts of roughly 0.45 to 1 ug was reverse transcribed with random hexamers. TCRdb used MiXCR to reprocess the immunoSEQ multiplex PCR reads, holding one entry per CDR3 protein. The top ten hold about 0.17% of the sample, which has 330,000 or so distinct CDR3 sequences, about nine tenths seen once. Sequenced material: CD8+ T cells from PBMCs. The receptors were gathered from a human donor with multiple sclerosis.

The V gene is TRBV18, the J gene TRBJ1-5; 8 positions match TRBD1. CDR3 length: 17 amino acids. CDR1 is KGHSH and CDR2 is LQKENI in the germline V gene. V dropped 5 bases and J dropped 3; count of bases not matched to a gene: 12. The CDR3, as DNA: TGTGCCAGCTCATCTTCAGGGGGCAGGGGTGTCAATCAGCCCCAGCATTTT. This codes for CASSSSGGRGVNQPQHF.

The V call is TRBV5-4, the J call TRBJ2-7; no definite D call. Germline V gene sequence: CDR1 SGHNT, CDR2 YYREEE (reference sequence). The V and J ends lost 0 bases and 6 bases respectively, with 7 bases between them. CDR3 size: 12 residues. CDR3 sequence reads: CASSLGSGEQYF. CDR3 DNA: TGTGCCAGCAGCTTGGGGTCCGGCGAGCAGTACTTC.